Presented here are 15 T cell receptor beta chains from one specimen sequenced in a study of blood T cell repertoires in COVID-19. Some clones are missing from TCRdb's copy, which holds only in-frame ones; the method was immunoSEQ multiplex PCR. The repertoire holds roughly 190,000 clones, with around 85% as singletons. The sequencing sample was made of PBMCs or T cells enriched from blood (not recorded which). The source is a young woman who had recovered from COVID-19.

This sequence joins TRBV28 and TRBJ1-1; TRBD1 might be the D (6 bases). V shed 3 bases and J shed 0 bases, with 11 bases lying between them. There are 15 residues in the CDR3. CDR1 MDHEN and CDR2 SYDVKM come from the germline V gene. CDR3 sequence reads: CASSLAGAMNTEAFF. The CDR3, as DNA: TGTGCCAGCAGTTTGGCAGGGGCCATGAACACTGAAGCTTTCTTT.

The CDR3 here is CASSLWQDTDTQYF. CDR3 nucleotides: TGTGCCAGCAGCTTGTGGCAGGACACAGATACGCAGTATTTT. The rearrangement uses TRBV5-8 and TRBJ2-3, with D uncertain. Trimming removed 1 base at V and 2 bases at J, with 8 bases between. The CDR3 extends over 14 amino acids. Germline V gene lookup returns CDR1 SGHTS and CDR2 YDEGEE.

The V and J genes are TRBV5-1 and TRBJ2-7; D is perhaps TRBD2 (5 bases). The germline V and J ends were trimmed by 4 bases and 0 bases, with 23 bases remaining between them. The CDR3 runs 18 residues. Germline V gene data show CDR1 as SGHRS and CDR2 as YFSETQ. This CDR3 reads CASSRGSLVAVTSYEQYF. In nucleotides, the CDR3 is TGCGCCAGCAGCCGAGGGTCCTTGGTTGCGGTGACCTCCTACGAGCAGTACTTC.

This sequence joins TRBV6-5 and TRBJ1-3; D ambiguous. The CDR3 is made up of 14 amino acids. V shed 4 bases and J shed 4 bases, with 11 bases lying between them. Germline assignment: CDR1 MNHEY and CDR2 SVGAGI. The CDR3 nucleotides are TGTGCCAGCAGTTCCCCGTCCAGGGGAAACACCATATATTTT. It codes for CASSSPSRGNTIYF.

This clone was detected a few times. The chain couples TRBV4-1 to TRBJ1-2; possible D gene TRBD1, 6 bases. CDR3 length equals 16 residues. With 3 bases removed from V and 4 bases from J, the gap between germline ends came to 18 bases. Per germline, CDR1 MGHRA and CDR2 YSYEKL. The CDR3 is CASSHPPRGSGYGYTF. The CDR3 DNA sequence: TGCGCCAGCAGCCACCCTCCCAGGGGATCAGGCTATGGCTACACCTTC.

The chain joins TRBV28 to TRBJ1-2, with 12 bases that match TRBD1. This CDR3 contains 17 residues. Germline CDR1 MDHEN, CDR2 SYDVKM. With 5 bases clipped from V and 6 bases from J, the junction kept 13 bases outside the gene matches. CDR3 DNA: TGTGCCAGCAGTCCTTCCGGGACAGGGGGCCCGGGTAATGGCTACACCTTC. This sequence encodes CASSPSGTGGPGNGYTF.

The CDR3 protein is CASSLLAGSTDTQYF. In DNA, the CDR3 is TGTGCCAGCAGCCTCTTAGCGGGGAGCACAGATACGCAGTATTTT. The chain uses TRBV3-1 (or the pseudogene TRBV3-2) and TRBJ2-3; 8 bases fit TRBD2. The germline V gene encodes CDR1 LGHDT and CDR2 YNNKEL (reference sequence). With 4 bases clipped from V and 0 bases from J, the junction kept 3 bases outside the gene matches. The CDR3 has 15 residues.

The chain has TRBV18 and TRBJ2-3, with D possibly being TRBD1 (5 bases). The V gene's germline CDR1 is KGHSH and CDR2 LQKENI. Trimming shortened V by 2 bases and J by 6 bases, and 6 bases separated the two germline ends. The CDR3 has 12 amino acids. The CDR3 DNA is TGTGCCAGCTCACCAAAGGGGGATACGCAGTATTTT. Amino acid sequence: CASSPKGDTQYF.

CDR3 nucleotide sequence: TGTGCCAGCAGTTTAGTTGAGGGCTATGGCTACACCTTC. Its protein product is CASSLVEGYGYTF. The chain links TRBV12-3 or TRBV12-4 to TRBJ1-2; D ambiguous. The CDR3 totals 13 residues. V lost 1 base to trimming and J lost 4 bases, with 7 bases between them.

The V call is TRBV9, the J call TRBJ1-2; the match to TRBD1 covers 10 bases. This CDR3 has 14 amino acids. Unmatched junction bases numbered 3, after V lost 0 bases and J lost 7 bases. Germline values: CDR1 SGDLS, CDR2 YYNGEE. The CDR3 DNA reads TGTGCCAGCAGCGTAGTGGGACAGGGGCTTGGCTACACCTTC. Translation gives CASSVVGQGLGYTF.

J is TRBJ2-1 and V is TRBV5-1; 14 bases are shared with TRBD2. This CDR3 spans 15 amino acids. V lost 2 bases to trimming and J lost 8 bases; unmatched junction nucleotides: 3. CDR1 and CDR2 from the germline V gene are SGHRS and YFSETQ. The CDR3 DNA sequence: TGCGCCAGCAGCTTCGGGACTAGCGGGGGCTATGAGCAGTTCTTC. Its translation: CASSFGTSGGYEQFF.

The V and J genes are TRBV24-1 and TRBJ2-2; 7 nucleotides align to TRBD1. Trimming cost V 8 bases and J 5 bases; bases outside gene matches: 1. The V gene's germline CDR1 is KGHDR and CDR2 SFDVKD. The CDR3 is 12 residues long. The CDR3 DNA reads TGTGCCACCATACAGGGGACCGGGGAGCTGTTTTTT. Protein product: CATIQGTGELFF.

The chain couples TRBV5-1 to TRBJ2-2; D may be TRBD1 (7 bases). V lost 4 bases to trimming and J lost 5 bases, with 24 bases between them. Germline CDR1 is SGHRS and CDR2 is YFSETQ. The CDR3 covers 18 residues. Here the CDR3 reads CASSPARTGGFGTGELFF. CDR3 coding DNA: TGCGCCAGCAGCCCGGCCAGGACAGGAGGGTTCGGGACCGGGGAGCTGTTTTTT.

The rearrangement joins TRBV21-1 to TRBJ2-1; the D call in the table, TRBD2, was not verified against the DNA. TRBV21-1 is listed as a pseudogene. The CDR3 runs 16 residues. The CDR3 coding sequence is TGTGCCAGCAGCAAGACTAGCGGGAGGGCCAGGGGTGAGCAGTTCTTC. It specifies CASSKTSGRARGEQFF.

The chain links TRBV14 to TRBJ2-1, with 9 bases fitting TRBD2. V gave up 2 bases and J gave up 6 bases; unmatched junction bases: 17. The CDR3 is 19 amino acids. Germline V gene sequence: CDR1 SGHDN, CDR2 FVKESK. The CDR3 region is CASSQRGLGGAGGGNEQFF. DNA for the CDR3: TGTGCCAGCAGCCAAAGGGGATTGGGAGGAGCGGGGGGCGGCAATGAGCAGTTCTTC.